A single sample gave rise to the 20 T cell receptor beta chains below, sequenced in a study of T cells in women clearing cervical HPV infection. Generated by immunoSEQ multiplex PCR, the TCRdb table keeps only in-frame clones and is missing some. This listing includes about 22,000 clones. Sequencing was carried out using blood buffy coat. The receptors come from a woman aged 18 to 75 with a cervical HPV16 infection that either progressed to CIN3+ or cleared (not recorded which).

CDR3 region: CASSPTQGALGYTF. The sequenced part of the CDR3 DNA is TGTGCCAGCTCACCGACTCAGGGGGCGTTAGGC. This chain joins TRBV18 and TRBJ1-2; 8 nucleotides match TRBD1. The sequence runs out 3 residues before the end of the CDR3; the remainder is reconstructed from the germline J gene. The CDR3 totals 14 residues. Germline V gene sequence: CDR1 KGHSH, CDR2 LQKENI.

Turning to this clone: The observed sequence ends 3 residues before the CDR3 terminus, with the missing tail filled in from the germline J gene. The chain combines TRBV20-1 with TRBJ2-1; 7 positions agree with TRBD1. V shed 6 bases, J shed 4 bases, and the junction held 0 bases outside the gene matches. CDR1 DFQATT and CDR2 SNEGSKA come from the germline V gene (reference sequence). The CDR3 is made up of 11 amino acids. CDR3 sequence reads: CSARGYNEQFF. The sequenced part of the CDR3 DNA is TGCAGTGCCAGGGGGTACAATGAG.

Points on this clone: Coverage ceases 3 residues before the CDR3 finishes, and the germline J gene fills in the end. The chain employs TRBV6-4 and TRBJ2-1; a possible D gene is TRBD1 (6 bases). Trimming left V 4 bases short and J 7 bases short, with 11 bases between. CDR1 and CDR2 (germline): MRHNA, SNTAGT. The CDR3 sequence is 13 residues long. This CDR3 is CASSVTGLNEQFF. CDR3 DNA, as far as it was read: TGTGCCAGCAGTGTTACAGGGTTGAATGAG.

In the case of this clone: The sequenced fragment ends 3 residues before the CDR3 boundary, so the rest is inferred from the germline J gene. The chain joins TRBV5-5 to TRBJ2-7; TRBD1 might be the D (5 bases). The germline V gene encodes CDR1 SGHKS and CDR2 YYEKEE (reference sequence). This CDR3 is built from 14 residues. Trimming removed 0 bases from V and 4 bases from J, with 11 bases in between. Incomplete CDR3 DNA: TGTGCCAGCAGCTTGGTGGGCAGGGATTACGAG. Protein sequence: CASSLVGRDYE. The entire CDR3 sequence reads CASSLVGRDYEQYF.

About this clone: The read ends 3 residues before the CDR3 terminus; that terminus is restored from the germline J gene. The chain has TRBV10-3 and TRBJ2-3, with D perhaps matching TRBD2 (7 bases). Germline values: CDR1 ENHRY, CDR2 SYGVKD. V shed 2 bases and J shed 3 bases, with 12 bases lying between them. CDR3 length: 15 amino acids. CDR3 DNA (partial): TGTGCCATCAGTGAGGCAGGGAGGGGGACAGATACG. Protein product: CAISEAGRGTDT. The CDR3 in full is CAISEAGRGTDTQYF.

CDR3: CASTQRGSTNEKLFF. Partial CDR3 DNA: TGTGCCAGCACCCAGCGAGGTTCAACTAATGAAAAA. The chain couples TRBV2 to TRBJ1-4; no firm D call. Coverage ceases 3 residues before the CDR3 finishes, and the germline J gene fills in the end. CDR1 is SNHLY, CDR2 FYNNEI, per germline. The V end was cut by 7 bases, the J end by 0 bases, with 12 bases between. The CDR3 sequence is 15 residues long.

Concerning this clone itself: The read terminates 3 residues before the CDR3 end, so the remaining end is supplied by the germline J gene. The rearrangement links TRBV5-1 to TRBJ1-3; tentatively, D is TRBD1 (5 bases). The V gene's germline CDR1 is SGHRS and CDR2 YFSETQ. Between the trimmed V and J ends, which lost 4 bases and 3 bases, there was a span of 14 bases. This CDR3 is built from 15 residues. The CDR3 spells CASSSTQGGGNTIYF. The CDR3 bases that were read are TGCGCCAGCAGCAGCACCCAGGGAGGTGGAAACACC.

About this clone itself: The observed sequence ends 3 residues before the CDR3 terminus, with the missing tail filled in from the germline J gene. The chain links TRBV5-1 to TRBJ1-1; 7 positions match TRBD1. The CDR3 consists of 14 residues. V trimming: 4 bases; J trimming: 6 bases; junction bases outside the gene matches: 9. Germline-derived CDR1 and CDR2 are SGHRS and YFSETQ. The covered CDR3 bases are TGCGCCAGCAGCGCAAGGGGGCGTGACGCTGAA. Encoded protein: CASSARGRDAE. The full CDR3 sequence reads CASSARGRDAEAFF. Variable domain in full (rest from reference TRBV5-1 and TRBJ1-1): KAGVTQTPRYLIKTRGQQVTLSCSPISGHRSVSWYQQTPGQGLQFLFEYFSETQRNKGNFPGRFSGRQFSNSRSEMNVSTLELGDSALYLCASSARGRDAEAFFGQGTRLTVV.

Concerning this clone itself: Read data end 3 residues before the CDR3 end; the end is taken from the germline J gene. This chain joins TRBV5-1 and TRBJ2-3; 12 bases match TRBD2. The CDR3 extends over 16 amino acids. The germline gives CDR1 SGHRS, CDR2 YFSETQ. J gave up 1 base and V 4 bases, and 4 bases lay outside the gene matches. Incomplete CDR3 DNA: TGCGCCAGCAGCAAACTAGCGGGGGGAGGCACAGATACG. This gives the protein CASSKLAGGGTDT. The full CDR3 is CASSKLAGGGTDTQYF.

On this clone itself: The read finishes 3 residues shy of the CDR3 end, and the germline J gene is used to complete it. This chain joins TRBV30 and TRBJ1-2, with a weak D call TRBD1 (5 bases). The V end lost 6 bases, the J end lost 6 bases, and 20 bases lay between the germline ends. The CDR3 consists of 14 residues. Germline V gives CDR1 GTSNPN, CDR2 SVGIG (reference sequence). The CDR3: CACPWGSHTDGYTF. The sequenced CDR3 bases are TGTGCCTGCCCATGGGGCTCCCACACCGATGGC.

Of note for this clone: The CDR3 end lies 3 residues beyond the end of the read and is filled in from the germline J gene. This chain joins TRBV20-1 and TRBJ1-2; D is uncertain. The CDR3 is 11 residues long. Germline values: CDR1 DFQATT, CDR2 SNEGSKA (reference sequence). The sequenced CDR3 bases are TGCAGTGTCGGGGTGGAGGAGGGC. This codes for CSVGVEEG. Given in full, the CDR3 is CSVGVEEGYTF.

Note on this clone: The read stops 3 residues short of the end of the CDR3; the missing end is completed from the germline J gene. The rearrangement uses TRBV10-3 and TRBJ2-4, with D possibly TRBD1 on 6 matching bases. CDR1 is ENHRY and CDR2 is SYGVKD in the germline V gene. This CDR3 is built from 13 residues. The covered CDR3 bases are TGTGCCATCAGCGAAGACAGGACTTCCCCT. Translation: CAISEDRTSP. The full CDR3 protein is CAISEDRTSPQYF.

About this clone: The read falls 3 residues short of the CDR3 end, and the missing part is taken from the germline J gene. The chain links TRBV12-3 or TRBV12-4 to TRBJ1-2; 8 bases match TRBD1. J gave up 6 bases and V 1 base, and 7 bases lay outside the gene matches. The CDR3 sequence is 15 residues long. Here the CDR3 reads CASSLVMGQVNGYTF. The CDR3 bases that were read are TGTGCCAGCAGTTTAGTAATGGGACAGGTTAATGGC.

Worth noting for this clone: The read comes to an end 3 residues before the CDR3 does, leaving the germline J gene to fill in the end. The chain uses TRBV11-2 and TRBJ2-7; no clear D gene. This CDR3 spans 12 amino acids. Germline CDR1 SGHAT, CDR2 FQNNGV. The germline V and J ends were trimmed by 4 bases and 3 bases, with 7 bases remaining between them. The DNA read from the CDR3 is TGTGCCAGCAGCTCCCTAGACTACGAG. Encoded protein: CASSSLDYE. The CDR3 in full is CASSSLDYEQYF.

Turning to this clone: From the germline J gene comes the end of the CDR3, since the read stops 3 residues before it. The rearrangement joins TRBV6-1 to TRBJ2-1, with 12 bases identical to TRBD2. V shed 2 bases and J 6 bases; nucleotides not matched to a gene: 5. CDR3 size: 16 residues. Germline CDR1 MNHNS, CDR2 SASEGT. The covered CDR3 bases are TGTGCCAGCAGTGAAATTCGGACTAGCGGGATCAATGAG. This codes for CASSEIRTSGINE. The whole CDR3 protein is CASSEIRTSGINEQFF.

To note about this clone: The read halts 3 residues ahead of the CDR3 end, with the missing end drawn from the germline J gene. The gene calls are TRBV4-2 and TRBJ2-3, with 10 bases matching TRBD1. The V gene end was trimmed by 4 bases and the J gene end by 2 bases; junction bases not matched to a gene: 9. The CDR3 covers 17 residues. CDR1 is LGHNA, CDR2 YNFKEQ, per germline. This chain's CDR3 is CASSPQPGQGFTDTQYF. The CDR3 bases that were read are TGTGCCAGCAGCCCTCAACCGGGACAGGGGTTCACAGATACG.

As regards this clone: The read ends 3 residues shy of where the CDR3 ends; the end is completed using the germline J gene. This chain connects TRBV6-4 to TRBJ1-1, with TRBD1 matching 9 bases. The V gene's germline CDR1 is MRHNA and CDR2 SNTAGT. The CDR3 is made up of 14 amino acids. The junction had 4 bases not matched to a gene; V was cut back by 6 bases and J by 2 bases. CDR3 residues: CASRPDRGNTEAFF. The sequenced part of the CDR3 DNA is TGTGCCAGCAGGCCGGACAGGGGCAACACTGAA.

About this clone itself: The read gets to within 3 residues of the CDR3 end, and the germline J gene fills in the rest. V gene TRBV7-9 combines with J gene TRBJ2-7; D is possibly TRBD1 (8 bases). The CDR3 contains 13 residues. V shed 5 bases and J shed 6 bases, with 14 bases lying between them. Germline V CDR1 and CDR2: SEHNR, FQNEAQ (reference sequence). The CDR3 reads CASSTGGVSEQYF. CDR3 DNA, as far as it was read: TGTGCCAGCAGCACAGGGGGGGTAAGCGAG.

A word on this clone: Coverage ceases 3 residues before the CDR3 finishes, and the germline J gene fills in the end. This chain connects TRBV19 to TRBJ2-1; 8 bases agree with TRBD1. The CDR3 loop spans 15 amino acids. Germline lookup yields CDR1 LNHDA and CDR2 SQIVND (reference sequence). Losses at the gene ends were 6 bases for V and 3 bases for J; bases not matched to a gene: 7. CDR3 DNA, as far as it was read: TGTGCCAGTAGGACAACAGGGGGGATCTACAATGAG. It encodes CASRTTGGIYNE. The entire CDR3 is CASRTTGGIYNEQFF.

Concerning this clone itself: The CDR3 end lies 3 residues beyond the end of the read and is filled in from the germline J gene. The V call is TRBV5-1, the J call TRBJ2-1; TRBD1 agrees at 9 bases. This CDR3 has 15 amino acids. Germline V gene sequence: CDR1 SGHRS, CDR2 YFSETQ. The J segment lost 6 bases and the V segment lost 4 bases, leaving 8 bases of the junction unmatched. The CDR3 sequence is CASSDPGQGGNEQFF. The CDR3 DNA, read in part, is TGCGCCAGCAGCGACCCGGGACAGGGAGGCAATGAG.